Following are 20 T cell receptor beta chains from one sample sequenced in a study of shared clonotypes between healthy human individuals. Clones were read by immunoSEQ multiplex PCR, and TCRdb kept only the in-frame ones, dropping some. The sample carries over a million clones, 98% recorded once. The specimen sequenced was naive CD4+ T cells sorted from blood. Subset reported: CD45RA+ positively selected. The receptors derive from a man aged 30 to 39 in good health.

The chain employs TRBV18 and TRBJ2-2; D remains unclear. The CDR3 contains 13 residues. V gave up 3 bases and J gave up 6 bases, with 8 bases separating them. CDR1 is KGHSH, CDR2 LQKENI, per germline. The CDR3 is CASSPSLAGELFF. In nucleotides, the CDR3 is TGTGCCAGCTCACCTAGCCTGGCCGGGGAGCTGTTTTTT. Complete variable domain (other parts from reference TRBV18 and TRBJ2-2): NAGVMQNPRHLVRRRGQEARLRCSPMKGHSHVYWYRQLPEEGLKFMVYLQKENIIDESGMPKERFSAEFPKEGPSILRIQQVVRGDSAAYFCASSPSLAGELFFGEGSRLTVL.

The chain employs TRBV5-4 and TRBJ2-5, with a weak D call TRBD1 (6 bases). Germline values: CDR1 SGHNT, CDR2 YYREEE (reference sequence). This CDR3 is 14 amino acids long. V was clipped by 7 bases and J by 5 bases, with 18 bases between them. This CDR3 is CASRARGGGETQYF. For the CDR3, the DNA is TGTGCCAGCCGTGCCAGGGGTGGAGGTGAGACCCAGTACTTC.

The chain recombines TRBV5-6 with TRBJ2-7, with D unclear. Trimming pared 5 bases from V and 4 bases from J, leaving 10 bases between. Per germline, CDR1 SGHDT and CDR2 YYEEEE. The CDR3 totals 12 residues. The DNA for the CDR3 is TGTGCCAGCAGTTTTCTCGGGTACGAGCAGTACTTC. Translation gives CASSFLGYEQYF.

This clone has just one count. The V call is TRBV4-2, the J call TRBJ2-3; D not resolved. CDR3 size: 16 residues. Germline V gene data show CDR1 as LGHNA and CDR2 as YNFKEQ. V lost 0 bases and J 1 base, leaving 11 bases between the germline ends. The chain's CDR3 is CASSQDGLLGTDTQYF. In DNA, the CDR3 is TGTGCCAGCAGCCAAGATGGCCTTCTCGGCACAGATACGCAGTATTTT.

V usage is TRBV7-2 and J usage is TRBJ1-3; 7 nucleotides match TRBD1. There are 16 residues in the CDR3. Per the germline V gene, CDR1 is SGHTA and CDR2 is FQGNSA. Losses at the gene ends were 3 bases for V and 1 base for J; bases not matched to a gene: 6. The CDR3 bases are TGTGCCAGCAGCTTTGACAGGGCTATGTCTGGAAACACCATATATTTT. As protein: CASSFDRAMSGNTIYF.

This clone was seen just once. V is TRBV19 and J is TRBJ2-1; 15 bases are shared with TRBD2. Trimming at V came to 5 bases and at J to 0 bases, leaving 14 bases not matched to a gene. Per germline, CDR1 LNHDA and CDR2 SQIVND (reference sequence). The CDR3 is made up of 21 amino acids. The CDR3 sequence: CASSAGTSGRFNGGSYNEQFF. DNA of the CDR3: TGTGCCAGTAGTGCCGGGACTAGCGGGAGGTTCAACGGGGGCTCCTACAATGAGCAGTTCTTC. Complete variable domain (other parts from reference TRBV19 and TRBJ2-1): DGGITQSPKYLFRKEGQNVTLSCEQNLNHDAMYWYRQDPGQGLRLIYYSQIVNDFQKGDIAEGYSVSREKKESFPLTVTSAQKNPTAFYLCASSAGTSGRFNGGSYNEQFFGPGTRLTVL.

J is TRBJ1-1 and V is TRBV2; D not resolved. CDR3 length: 13 amino acids. The V end lost 3 bases, the J end lost 4 bases, and 9 bases lay between the germline ends. The germline gives CDR1 SNHLY, CDR2 FYNNEI. CDR3 loop: CASSEVARTEAFF. CDR3 DNA: TGTGCCAGCAGTGAGGTAGCCCGCACTGAAGCTTTCTTT.

The count of this clone is one. J is TRBJ2-7 and V is TRBV18, with 7 bases that match TRBD1. The germline V gene encodes CDR1 KGHSH and CDR2 LQKENI. With 6 bases clipped from V and 5 bases from J, the junction kept 13 bases outside the gene matches. The CDR3 is 15 amino acids. In nucleotides, the CDR3 is TGTGCCAGCTCGCTCGGACAGGCACGACTTGACGAGCAGTACTTC. Its translation: CASSLGQARLDEQYF.

The DNA of the CDR3 is TGTGCCAGCAGTTTATACCTAAGGATGTATGGCTACACCTTC. Translating it yields CASSLYLRMYGYTF. V gene TRBV28 combines with J gene TRBJ1-2; D gene unclear. Trimming took 1 base from V and 5 from J, leaving 11 bases between them. The germline V gene encodes CDR1 MDHEN and CDR2 SYDVKM. The CDR3 is 14 amino acids.

In this sample, this clone turned up many times. The V gene is TRBV2, the J gene TRBJ2-1; 9 bases fit TRBD2. J gave up 5 bases and V 4 bases, and 6 bases lay outside the gene matches. The length of the CDR3 is 15 residues. Germline-derived CDR1 and CDR2 are SNHLY and FYNNEI. The DNA for the CDR3 is TGTGCCAGCAGTGCCCGGACTAGCGTAAACAATGAGCAGTTCTTC. Amino acids: CASSARTSVNNEQFF.

The genes are TRBV6-1 and TRBJ2-2; D is ambiguous. CDR3 length: 15 amino acids. Per the germline V gene, CDR1 is MNHNS and CDR2 is SASEGT. The V gene lost 0 bases and the J gene lost 6 bases, with 11 bases spanning the gap. The CDR3, as DNA: TGTGCCAGCAGTGAAGCGCGGCTAGTTCCCGGGGAGCTGTTTTTT. Translated: CASSEARLVPGELFF.

The gene calls are TRBV27 and TRBJ2-7; 7 bases are shared with TRBD1. The CDR3 consists of 15 residues. Looked up from germline, CDR1 is MNHEY and CDR2 is SMNVEV (reference sequence). V shed 5 bases and J 2 bases; nucleotides not matched to a gene: 9. The CDR3 here is CASSPQDRRAYEQYF. DNA of the CDR3: TGTGCCAGCAGTCCGCAGGACAGGCGGGCCTACGAGCAGTACTTC.

The CDR3 DNA sequence: TGCGCCACAGACAGGAGCTCCTACAATGAGCAGTTCTTC. It yields the protein CATDRSSYNEQFF. This chain uses TRBV10-2 with TRBJ2-1, with a possible D match to TRBD1 (6 bases). Germline V gene data show CDR1 as WSHSY and CDR2 as SAAADI. The CDR3 extends over 13 amino acids. Deletions cut 10 bases from V and 0 bases from J, with 10 bases between.

The chain carries TRBV5-6 and TRBJ2-2, with D possibly being TRBD1 or TRBD2 (6 bases each). Looked up from germline, CDR1 is SGHDT and CDR2 is YYEEEE. V lost 1 base to trimming and J lost 5 bases, with 15 bases between them. The CDR3 contains 16 residues. The CDR3 DNA is TGTGCCAGCAGCTTGTTAAGGGGGGCGGTGACCGGGGAGCTGTTTTTT. Translating gives CASSLLRGAVTGELFF.

This clone was seen once. CDR3 amino acids: CASSSRGGQRYGYTF. CDR3 DNA: TGTGCCAGCAGCTCCCGGGGGGGACAGAGATATGGCTACACCTTC. The chain carries TRBV5-4 and TRBJ1-2; 7 bases are a match to TRBD1. The germline CDR1 and CDR2 sequences are SGHNT and YYREEE (reference sequence). The CDR3 covers 15 residues. Losses at the gene ends were 3 bases for V and 5 bases for J; bases not matched to a gene: 10.

The chain employs TRBV6-4 and TRBJ2-1, with TRBD2 matching over 9 bases. CDR3 length: 16 amino acids. CDR1 and CDR2 from the germline V gene are MRHNA and SNTAGT. Unmatched junction bases numbered 12, after V lost 5 bases and J lost 7 bases. The CDR3 is CASSTHAGGPGNEQFF. In nucleotides, the CDR3 is TGTGCCAGCAGTACCCACGCGGGAGGGCCGGGTAATGAGCAGTTCTTC.

The chain recombines TRBV7-9 with TRBJ2-5, with D perhaps TRBD2 (6 bases). Trimming removed 5 bases at V and 2 bases at J, with 18 bases between. The germline V gene has CDR1 SEHNR and CDR2 FQNEAQ (reference sequence). The length of the CDR3 is 16 residues. The CDR3 nucleotides are TGTGCCAGCAGCGGCAGAGGCGGGAACAGTCAAGAGACCCAGTACTTC. Translation gives CASSGRGGNSQETQYF.

The V gene is TRBV7-3, the J gene TRBJ2-7; 7 bases map to TRBD1. Germline values: CDR1 SGHTA, CDR2 FQGTGA. J gave up 6 bases and V 5 bases, and 7 bases lay outside the gene matches. CDR3 size: 13 residues. CDR3 nucleotide sequence: TGTGCCAGCAGCATAGGGACAGCTAGCGAGCAGTACTTC. Translation gives CASSIGTASEQYF.

The gene calls are TRBV29-1 and TRBJ1-2; D possibly corresponds to TRBD1 (6 bases). The germline V gene encodes CDR1 SQVTM and CDR2 ANQGSEA. V was trimmed by 7 bases and J by 3 bases, leaving 12 bases between them. The CDR3 consists of 12 residues. This CDR3 is CSAGDTHYGYTF. DNA of the CDR3: TGCAGCGCCGGGGACACCCACTATGGCTACACCTTC.

A word on this clone: At the DNA level, this CDR3 is encoded by other sequences in the same sample as well. The chain carries TRBV28 and TRBJ1-2; no definite D call. The CDR3 is 13 residues long. The V and J ends lost 1 base and 2 bases respectively, with 5 bases between them. The germline V gene has CDR1 MDHEN and CDR2 SYDVKM. The CDR3 sequence: CASSLSGNYGYTF. CDR3 nucleotides: TGTGCCAGCAGTTTATCCGGGAACTATGGCTACACCTTC.